Listed below are T cell receptor beta chains from one sample, sequenced in a study of cytomegalovirus exposure and HLA in healthy donors. TCRdb keeps only in-frame clones here, not all; method: immunoSEQ multiplex PCR. Of nearly 200,000 clones in the sample, 65% to 85% were seen once. The specimen sequenced was PBMCs. The receptors come from a boy younger than 10 in good health and CMV-seronegative. Both conserved end residues are part of each CDR3. The D gene is left open where the match is weak. Some rows mark clone size as missing; the rest say once, few, many or name a class of expanded clone.

clone_size,d_call,v_call,j_call,cdr3_aa,cdr3_nt
-,-,TRBV7-9,TRBJ1-1,CASSFLLRGMNTEAFF,TGTGCCAGCAGCTTCTTATTGAGGGGGATGAACACTGAAGCTTTCTTT
-,-,TRBV29-1,TRBJ1-1,CSVEGEMNTEAFF,TGCAGCGTTGAAGGGGAGATGAACACTGAAGCTTTCTTT
-,TRBD2,TRBV6-6,TRBJ2-7,CASSYLRGGTYEQYF,TGTGCCAGCAGTTACCTCCGGGGGGGCACCTACGAGCAGTACTTC
-,-,TRBV7-3,TRBJ2-3,CASRQGINTQYF,TGTGCCAGCAGACAGGGAATCAATACGCAGTATTTT
-,TRBD1,TRBV5-4,TRBJ1-1,CASSRAWQGDTEAFF,TGTGCCAGCAGCCGGGCGTGGCAGGGGGACACTGAAGCTTTCTTT
-,TRBD2,TRBV5-4,TRBJ2-7,CASSLKSSGDYYEQYF,TGTGCCAGCAGCTTAAAATCTTCCGGGGACTATTACGAGCAGTACTTC
-,-,TRBV2,TRBJ2-1,CASSDLSLRNEQFF,TGTGCCAGCAGTGATTTAAGCCTACGGAATGAGCAGTTCTTC
-,-,TRBV2,TRBJ2-7,CASSEVAGARPSSYEQYF,TGTGCCAGCAGTGAAGTGGCGGGCGCCCGACCTAGCTCCTACGAGCAGTACTTC
-,TRBD2,TRBV5-3,TRBJ2-5,CARSGGGGAETQYF,TGTGCCAGAAGCGGCGGGGGGGGAGCAGAGACCCAGTACTTC
-,TRBD1,TRBV7-9,TRBJ1-1,CASSLRQGGAEAFF,TGTGCCAGCAGCCTCAGACAGGGGGGGGCTGAAGCTTTCTTT
-,TRBD2,TRBV10-1,TRBJ2-3,CASSEGPLALGDTQYF,TGCGCCAGCAGTGAGGGACCACTAGCGTTGGGAGATACGCAGTATTTT
-,-,TRBV6-5,TRBJ2-3,CASSYSRLGAYDTQYF,TGTGCCAGCAGTTACTCGAGGCTGGGGGCTTATGATACGCAGTATTTT
-,-,TRBV7-2,TRBJ1-2,CASSLAPGGGYTF,TGTGCCAGCAGCTTAGCCCCGGGTGGGGGCTACACCTTC
-,TRBD2,TRBV4-3,TRBJ2-3,CASSQSLASGARSTDTQYF,TGCGCCAGCAGCCAAAGCTTGGCTAGCGGGGCCAGAAGCACAGATACGCAGTATTTT
-,-,TRBV5-8,TRBJ1-1,CASSWGTGNTEAFF,TGTGCCAGCAGCTGGGGGACTGGGAACACTGAAGCTTTCTTT
-,TRBD1,TRBV4-1,TRBJ2-1,CASSQDSVGTANNEQFF,TGCGCCAGCAGCCAAGACTCCGTTGGGACAGCGAACAATGAGCAGTTCTTC
-,TRBD2,TRBV5-1,TRBJ2-7,CASSPLPGRGEQYF,TGCGCCAGCAGCCCCTTGCCGGGGAGGGGAGAGCAGTACTTC
-,TRBD2,TRBV2,TRBJ2-1,CASSDTGGGYNEQFF,TGTGCCAGCAGTGACACCGGGGGGGGTTACAATGAGCAGTTCTTC
-,-,TRBV28,TRBJ1-6,CASILGGISSSYNSPLHF,TGTGCCAGCATCCTAGGTGGAATTAGCAGCTCCTATAATTCACCCCTCCACTTT
-,-,TRBV15,TRBJ1-3,CATSPGELRGNTIYF,TGTGCCACCAGCCCTGGGGAGTTGAGAGGAAACACCATATATTTT
-,TRBD2,TRBV5-1,TRBJ2-7,CASSSVGGGLYEQYF,TGCGCCAGCAGCTCCGTTGGGGGGGGTCTCTACGAGCAGTACTTC
-,-,TRBV6-5,TRBJ2-1,CASSYSFTRNNEQFF,TGTGCCAGCAGTTACTCGTTTACGAGGAACAATGAGCAGTTCTTC
-,-,TRBV10-3,TRBJ1-4,CAISLRQQTANEKLFF,TGTGCCATCAGTTTGAGACAGCAGACTGCTAATGAAAAACTGTTTTTT
-,TRBD1,TRBV11-2,TRBJ1-1,CASSHVLTGGLGAFF,TGTGCCAGCAGCCATGTGCTGACAGGGGGTCTTGGAGCTTTCTTT
-,TRBD1,TRBV6-5,TRBJ2-1,CASSSGQGLGQFF,TGTGCCAGCAGTTCGGGACAGGGGTTGGGGCAGTTCTTC
-,TRBD2,TRBV9,TRBJ2-3,CASSVPAGGNTQYF,TGTGCCAGCAGCGTACCAGCGGGGGGAAATACGCAGTATTTT
-,-,TRBV25-1,TRBJ2-7,CASSGSRQYF,TGTGCCAGCAGTGGTAGCCGGCAGTACTTC
-,-,TRBV19,TRBJ1-2,CATHRSPNYGYTF,TGTGCCACCCATCGGAGCCCTAACTATGGCTACACCTTC
-,TRBD1,TRBV6-5,TRBJ1-2,CASSEHRGVGYTF,TGTGCCAGCAGTGAACACAGGGGCGTTGGCTACACCTTC
once,TRBD1,TRBV5-8,TRBJ1-2,CASSFVSRQGVYGYTF,TGTGCCAGCAGCTTCGTATCCCGCCAGGGGGTCTATGGCTACACCTTC
-,TRBD1,TRBV5-6,TRBJ2-3,CASSLRTGNSDTQYF,TGTGCCAGCAGCCTACGGACAGGGAATTCAGATACGCAGTATTTT
once,-,TRBV6-5,TRBJ2-5,CASSPGILSEETQYF,TGTGCCAGCAGTCCCGGGATCCTGAGCGAGGAGACCCAGTACTTC
-,-,TRBV18,TRBJ2-5,CASSPTPGLNQETQYF,TGTGCCAGCTCACCAACTCCGGGACTTAATCAAGAGACCCAGTACTTC
few,-,TRBV19,TRBJ2-3,CASRLEGTDTQYF,TGTGCCAGCCGGCTAGAAGGCACAGATACGCAGTATTTT
-,TRBD1,TRBV10-3,TRBJ1-2,CAISDSGTGRLDGYTF,TGTGCCATCAGTGATTCCGGGACAGGGAGGTTAGATGGCTACACCTTC
-,-,TRBV6-6,TRBJ2-3,CASSTPPGAGDTQYF,TGTGCCAGCAGTACCCCCCCCGGCGCGGGGGATACGCAGTATTTT
-,TRBD2,TRBV7-2,TRBJ2-7,CASSQRLSGGSYEQYF,TGTGCCAGCAGCCAGAGGCTTAGCGGGGGATCCTACGAGCAGTACTTC